Given below is one T cell receptor beta chain in context. The antigen is not known. Original analysis: Filtering differed for immunoSEQ, which gave only junction sequences without quality scores. The table came from immunoSEQ multiplex PCR; TCRdb's copy has only in-frame clones and leaves some out. That table furnishes V, J and clone size, whereas the DNA furnished D and trimming. The sample holds under 600,000 clones, about 96% seen once. The record originates from a study of shared clonotypes between healthy human individuals. Points from the study as a whole: Collection of samples was limited to blood; tissue repertoires likely differ.

The receptor was derived from a woman aged 25 to 39 in good health. Sequencing used naive CD4+ T cells sorted from blood. The subset denotes: CD45RA+ positively selected.

This chain's CDR3 is CASSPGGSGSYEQYF. The CDR3 nucleotides are TGTGCCAGCAGTCCAGGTGGTAGCGGGAGCTACGAGCAGTACTTC. V is TRBV7-2 and J is TRBJ2-7; 9 bases agree with TRBD2. This CDR3 contains 15 residues. Germline CDR1 is SGHTA and CDR2 is FQGNSA. The V and J ends lost 6 bases and 3 bases, in that order; junction bases with no gene match: 9.